The next 4 T cell receptor beta chains were all read from a single sample in a study of neoadjuvant anti-PD-1 for oral cavity cancer. The protocol was immunoSEQ multiplex PCR, while the TCRdb copy is restricted to in-frame clones and leaves out a portion. The sample has approximately 67,000 clones, around four fifths seen once. The material sequenced was PBMCs, taken before nivolumab (anti-PD-1) treatment. Source of these receptors: a person aged 35 to 85 with oral cavity squamous cell carcinoma.

The rearrangement uses TRBV30 and TRBJ1-5; perhaps TRBD1 as D (5 bases). CDR3 length: 14 residues. V lost 4 bases and J 0 bases, leaving 10 bases between the germline ends. Germline CDR1 and CDR2: GTSNPN and SVGIG (reference sequence). CDR3 nucleotides: TGTGCCTGGACAACCGGGACTAGCAATCAGCCCCAGCATTTT. It encodes CAWTTGTSNQPQHF.

CDR3 region: CASSGQGAWGEKLFF. The CDR3 DNA reads as TGTGCCAGCAGCGGCCAGGGGGCCTGGGGTGAAAAACTGTTTTTT. This sequence joins TRBV9 and TRBJ1-4, with TRBD1 matching 8 bases. The germline gives CDR1 SGDLS, CDR2 YYNGEE. The CDR3 extends over 15 amino acids. J gave up 7 bases and V 3 bases, and 8 bases lay outside the gene matches.

This rearrangement joins TRBV21-1 to TRBJ2-3; the D call TRBD2 from the table was never checked on the DNA. TRBV21-1 is classified as a pseudogene. This CDR3 contains 16 residues. The CDR3 here is CASSKKWREFADTQYF. The CDR3 bases are TGTGCCAGCAGCAAAAAATGGCGGGAGTTCGCAGATACGCAGTATTTT.

The chain uses TRBV30 and TRBJ2-3, with D possibly being TRBD1 or TRBD2 (5 bases each). Trimming took off 0 bases at V and 9 bases at J, with 25 bases between the two ends. The CDR3 extends over 17 amino acids. Germline V gene sequence: CDR1 GTSNPN, CDR2 SVGIG (reference sequence). The CDR3 here is CAWSVRGGLGRETTQYF. CDR3 nucleotides: TGTGCCTGGAGTGTACGAGGAGGATTGGGACGAGAGACGACGCAGTATTTT. Together with reference TRBV30 and TRBJ2-3, the CDR3 gives the full variable domain: SQTIHQWPATLVQPVGSPLSLECTVEGTSNPNLYWYRQAAGRGLQLLFYSVGIGQISSEVPQNLSASRPQDRQFILSSKKLLLSDSGFYLCAWSVRGGLGRETTQYFGPGTRLTVL.